The 11 T cell receptor beta chains given below trace back to one sample, sequenced in a study of OX40 agonist ivuxolimab in advanced cancers. Libraries were prepared by immunoSEQ multiplex PCR; TCRdb keeps only in-frame clonotypes and omits some of them. Of about 22,000 clones detected, roughly 88% appear once; the ten largest clones hold 36%. This sample comprised CD4+ or CD8+ T cells sorted from blood, obtained in a trial of the OX40 agonist ivuxolimab. Every receptor here comes from an adult with an advanced solid tumor such as melanoma, head and neck, liver or kidney cancer.

The chain carries TRBV1 and TRBJ2-3; the table's D call, TRBD2, has no DNA check behind it. TRBV1 is tagged as a pseudogene. The CDR3 is 12 amino acids. CDR3 sequence: CTRGGGTDTQYF. The CDR3 DNA is TGCACCAGAGGGGGGGGCACAGATACGCAGTATTTT.

The chain is built from TRBV9 and TRBJ1-4, with D maybe TRBD1 (6 bases). The CDR3 length is 14 residues. Germline V lookup: CDR1 SGDLS, CDR2 YYNGEE. Between the trimmed V and J ends, which lost 5 bases and 5 bases, there was a span of 13 bases. The CDR3 loop reads CASRPGTRNEKLFF. CDR3 DNA sequence: TGTGCCAGCAGACCCGGGACAAGGAATGAAAAACTGTTTTTT.

The chain combines TRBV11-2 with TRBJ2-2; a weak D match, TRBD1 (6 bases). Germline assignment: CDR1 SGHAT and CDR2 FQNNGV. The germline V and J ends were trimmed by 4 bases and 1 base, with 13 bases remaining between them. The CDR3 contains 16 residues. The CDR3 nucleotides read TGTGCCAGCAGCTCCCCGGGACACCTGAACACCGGGGAGCTGTTTTTT. As protein: CASSSPGHLNTGELFF.

This clone was detected once. The CDR3 nucleotides read TGTGCCAGCAGCCTCACTGGGGGGACCCCCGGGACCGGGGAGCTGTTTTTT. As protein: CASSLTGGTPGTGELFF. The V and J genes are TRBV5-6 and TRBJ2-2, with D possibly matching TRBD2 (6 bases). The ends were cut back, 4 bases at V and 5 bases at J, with 21 bases in the middle. Germline V gene lookup returns CDR1 SGHDT and CDR2 YYEEEE. This CDR3 spans 17 amino acids.

The chain recombines TRBV7-9 with TRBJ2-7; D is unresolved. The CDR3 is 15 residues long. CDR1 and CDR2 (germline): SEHNR, FQNEAQ (reference sequence). V lost 4 bases and J lost 0, with 13 bases in between. CDR3 sequence: CASSSPEASSYEQYF. The CDR3, as DNA: TGTGCCAGCAGCTCCCCCGAGGCAAGCTCCTACGAGCAGTACTTC.

V and J are TRBV4-1 and TRBJ2-7; D ambiguous. The CDR3 runs to 13 residues. CDR1 and CDR2 (germline): MGHRA, YSYEKL. Trimming took off 0 bases at V and 4 bases at J, with 7 bases between the two ends. The CDR3 is CASSQERAYEQYF. The CDR3 nucleotides are TGCGCCAGCAGCCAAGAACGGGCTTACGAGCAGTACTTC.

The chain joins TRBV5-6 to TRBJ1-4; D is ambiguous. V was shortened by 3 bases and J by 4 bases, with 19 bases between the two germline ends. The CDR3 length is 17 residues. CDR1 is SGHDT and CDR2 is YYEEEE in the germline V gene. The CDR3 here is CASSSPPGWTYNEKLFF. The CDR3, as DNA: TGTGCCAGCAGCTCCCCCCCCGGTTGGACCTATAATGAAAAACTGTTTTTT.

There are a few counts of this clone. The chain couples TRBV4-1 to TRBJ2-3, with no clear D. This CDR3 has 14 residues. The V end was cut by 0 bases, the J end by 6 bases, with 10 bases between. The germline V gene encodes CDR1 MGHRA and CDR2 YSYEKL. CDR3 nucleotides: TGCGCCAGCAGCCAAGAAGAAGGATGGGATACGCAGTATTTT. Translated, it gives CASSQEEGWDTQYF.

This chain connects TRBV18 to TRBJ1-4, with a tentative D call TRBD1 (6 bases). V lost 3 bases, J lost 3 bases, and 14 bases lay in between. This CDR3 comprises 16 residues. Germline CDR1 KGHSH, CDR2 LQKENI. The CDR3 here is CASSPPPRGANEKLFF. The CDR3 nucleotides are TGTGCCAGCTCACCTCCCCCCAGGGGAGCTAATGAAAAACTGTTTTTT.

The chain couples TRBV6-5 to TRBJ2-1; 7 nucleotides line up with TRBD1. Germline CDR1 MNHEY, CDR2 SVGAGI. Trimming took 2 bases from V and 9 from J; bases not matched to a gene: 10. This CDR3 is 15 amino acids long. The CDR3 DNA reads as TGTGCCAGCAGTTACGGGACAGTTGGATGGGGTGAGCAGTTCTTC. It specifies CASSYGTVGWGEQFF.

The chain couples TRBV16 to TRBJ2-3; D ambiguous. Germline V CDR1 and CDR2: KGHSY, FQNENV. This CDR3 has 15 residues. Trimming pared 8 bases from V and 2 bases from J, leaving 17 bases between. In DNA form, the CDR3 reads TGTGCCAGCGCCAAGTGGGCAGAGAACACAGATACGCAGTATTTT. Residues: CASAKWAENTDTQYF.